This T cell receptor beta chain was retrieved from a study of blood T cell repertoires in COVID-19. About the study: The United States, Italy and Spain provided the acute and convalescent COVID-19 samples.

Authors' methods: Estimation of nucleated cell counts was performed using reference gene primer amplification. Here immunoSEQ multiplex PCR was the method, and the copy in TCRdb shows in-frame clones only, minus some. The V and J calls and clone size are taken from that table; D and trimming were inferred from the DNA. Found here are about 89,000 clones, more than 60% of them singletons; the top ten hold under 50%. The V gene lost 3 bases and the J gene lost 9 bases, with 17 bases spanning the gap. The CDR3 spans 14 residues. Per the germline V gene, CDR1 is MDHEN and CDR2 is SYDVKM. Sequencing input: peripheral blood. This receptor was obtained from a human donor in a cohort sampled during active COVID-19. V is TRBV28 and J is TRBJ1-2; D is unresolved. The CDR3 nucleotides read TGTGCCAGCAGTTTTATGTCCGCCACTCGCAGCTACACCTTC. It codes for CASSFMSATRSYTF.